These T cell receptor beta chains were read from a single sample in a study of blood T cell repertoires in COVID-19. Sequencing was performed with immunoSEQ multiplex PCR; in TCRdb, only in-frame clones are kept and a portion is missing. The table includes a few hundred thousand clones, approximately 90% detected once. What was sequenced was peripheral blood. These receptors came from a man aged 45-60 years with COVID-19, enrolled during active disease. The CDR3 runs from the conserved cysteine through the conserved F or W. The order of the fields is J gene, V gene, D gene, clone size, CDR3 DNA, CDR3 protein. The D gene is left open where the match is weak. The size entry is marked missing in some rows and otherwise reads once, few, many or a size class.

TRBJ2-7,TRBV7-9,-,-,TGTGCCAGCAGCTTGGCAGGCGTTAGCTCCTACGAGCAGTACTTC,CASSLAGVSSYEQYF
TRBJ1-1,TRBV29-1,TRBD1,-,TGCAGCCTTTACAGGGGGCAACTTAGCACTGAAGCTTTCTTT,CSLYRGQLSTEAFF
TRBJ2-5,TRBV9,TRBD2,-,TGTGCCAGCAGCGGAGGGACTAGCGACACAGCTTCCCCGGAGACCCAGTACTTC,CASSGGTSDTASPETQYF
TRBJ2-2,TRBV6-5,-,-,TGTGCCAGCGGGGGGACAGAAAACACCGGGGAGCTGTTTTTT,CASGGTENTGELFF
TRBJ1-2,TRBV2,-,-,TGTGCCAGCACCCGAGAACGGGGTAACGGCTACACCTTC,CASTRERGNGYTF
TRBJ2-1,TRBV5-5,TRBD2,-,TGTGCCAGCAGCTTCACTAGCGGTTCTTACAATGAGCAGTTCTTC,CASSFTSGSYNEQFF
TRBJ2-1,TRBV27,TRBD2,-,TGTGCCAGCAGGATATGGGAGGGAAGCTCCTACAATGAGCAGTTCTTC,CASRIWEGSSYNEQFF
TRBJ1-6,TRBV4-1,-,-,TGCGCCAGCAGCCCTTCAATCGACAGTTCCATTAGGACCCTCCACTTT,CASSPSIDSSIRTLHF
TRBJ2-2,TRBV9,-,-,TGTGCCAGCAGCGTATTAGGGGCCGGGGAGCTGTTTTTT,CASSVLGAGELFF
TRBJ1-4,TRBV6-1,TRBD1,-,TGTGCCAGCAGTGATCCGGGACAGGGGATTGCTAATGAAAAACTGTTTTTT,CASSDPGQGIANEKLFF
TRBJ1-5,TRBV6-6,TRBD1,-,TGTGCCAGCAGCACGGGACAGGGGGCTGGCAATCAGCCCCAGCATTTT,CASSTGQGAGNQPQHF
TRBJ2-5,TRBV6-5,TRBD1,once,TGTGCCAGCAGGCCCTCCGACAGGGGCCAAGAGACCCAGTACTTC,CASRPSDRGQETQYF
TRBJ2-3,TRBV19,TRBD1,-,TGTGCCAGTAGGGGACAGGGCGCCCCAGATACGCAGTATTTT,CASRGQGAPDTQYF
TRBJ2-3,TRBV5-1,-,-,TGCGCCAGCAGCTTGAGCGGACCTAGCACAGATACGCAGTATTTT,CASSLSGPSTDTQYF